This T cell receptor beta chain comes out of a study of blood T cell repertoires in COVID-19 (dated by TCRdb to about 2020). Concerning the study at large: Collaborator samples came from the United States, Italy and Spain and covered acute and convalescent phases of COVID-19. The material from the prospective study consisted of cDNA or gDNA derived from T cells, B-cell-depleted T cells, or PBMCs. The dataset comprised deeply sampled blood TCRbeta repertoires from subjects exposed to, actively infected with, or recovered from COVID-19. The repertoires were made available in a free public database intended to serve as a resource for research on the immune response to SARS-CoV-2. Samples came from the ongoing ImmuneRACE study (first 160 participants) plus 1,254 subjects from 6 global collaborators. The sample metadata nearly always contained a de-identified subject ID, COVID-19 status, age in years and sex. Where available, HLA class I and class II types were obtained from metadata supplied by the sample provider rather than from assay-based typing. Paper-wide results and their limitations: Clinical and demographic metadata were provided uncurated, with the amount varying by source and participant.

CDR1 is given as SGHDT and CDR2 as YYEEEE, both from the germline V gene. Clipping removes 2 bases from V and 8 bases from J, with 7 as the unmatched junction base count. Measured from the cysteine to the phenylalanine, the CDR3 is 15 residues long. Only the CDR3 DNA is retained, 45 bases long and in frame from the first base. TCRbeta CDR3 regions were amplified from genomic DNA using the immunoSEQ Assay, a bias-controlled multiplex PCR. In the original analysis: The number of nucleated cells in each sample was estimated by amplification of reference gene primers within the assay. Sequence reads were collapsed and filtered to measure the absolute abundance of every unique TCRbeta CDR3 rearrangement. For each sample, productive Simpson clonality was calculated as the square root of Simpson's diversity index over productive rearrangements. The immuneACCESS repertoire file appears here via TCRdb, limited to in-frame rearrangements. These files lack a portion of the clones; in checked studies, under half of the deficit traces to unresolved V genes, and the cause of the others is not known. The DNA gave D and trimming, while V, J and clone size come from that table. This sample has fewer than 350,000 clones in its table, and over 75% of those were observed once. More than 2% of the sample is in the top ten clones.

Enrolling through a virtual design, the prospective study's participants ranged in age from roughly 18 to 89 years and lived across about two dozen United States geographic areas. Cohort assignment in the prospective study relied on participant-reported clinical history from a screening survey and a study questionnaire. Recovered participants in ImmuneRACE Cohort 3 were defined as having two consecutive negative NP/OP PCR tests, clearance from a healthcare professional, or resolution of symptoms. Mobile phlebotomists in the prospective study collected whole blood, serum and a nasopharyngeal or oropharyngeal swab from every participant. Over an approximately 2-month period, participants in the prospective study had the option of providing additional blood draws and questionnaires. Blood samples from the prospective study were shipped frozen or at room temperature prior to DNA extraction. As to this clone: Its antigen specificity is not known. Base qualities are not provided; no much larger clone lies one nucleotide away.

The specimen sequenced was PBMCs or T cells enriched from blood (not recorded which). This TCR derives from a man under 40 who had recovered from COVID-19. The chain joins TRBV5-6 to TRBJ1-2, with 12 bases aligning to TRBD1. The sequence in DNA is TGTGCCAGCAGCTTTGGGACAGGGGGCGTTGGAGGCTACACCTTC. Its protein product is CASSFGTGGVGGYTF.